The rows below give T cell receptor beta chains drawn from one sample of a study of blood T cell repertoires in COVID-19. Measured with immunoSEQ multiplex PCR; TCRdb has only the in-frame clones, and not every one. The sample consists of some 180,000 clones, approximately 85% of them appearing once. Sequences were obtained from peripheral blood. All receptors derive from a woman aged 55-70 years with acute or convalescent COVID-19. The conserved cysteine and the conserved F or W are not part of the CDR3 here.

V	J	CDR3
TRBV6-6	TRBJ1-4	ASSYTTGATNEKLF
TRBV19	TRBJ1-5	ASYSTGVSNQPQH
TRBV5-1	TRBJ2-3	ASSLDGPSTDTQY
TRBV19	TRBJ2-7	ASSPHPTGGREQY
TRBV6-5	TRBJ2-7	ASSSTSGSNYEQY
TRBV12-3/TRBV12-4	TRBJ1-1	ASSLTPNTEAF
TRBV9	TRBJ1-2	ASSVGHRGLSYGYT
TRBV20-1	TRBJ2-5	SASRPLAYQETQY
TRBV19	TRBJ1-1	ASRPGQVVRTEAF
TRBV7-8	TRBJ2-2	AIRQENTGELF
TRBV5-1	TRBJ1-1	ASSLMGRDTEAF
TRBV28	TRBJ2-7	ASRAGVYEQY
TRBV10-3	TRBJ1-5	AIGQGSNQPQH
TRBV4-1	TRBJ2-1	ASSQEGSGNGEQF
TRBV30	TRBJ1-5	AWSWAGAQGDQPQH
TRBV4-1	TRBJ1-2	ASSQDRTYGYT
TRBV5-6	TRBJ1-1	ASRPTRDSPKAF
TRBV6-5	TRBJ2-2	ASTHSGANTGELF
TRBV4-1	TRBJ2-1	ASSHLAGGSEQF
TRBV25-1	TRBJ1-2	ASSEGGLNYGYT
TRBV6-5	TRBJ1-4	ASSSSGGRGEKLF
TRBV11-2	TRBJ1-1	ASSLEPGMNTEAF
TRBV9	TRBJ2-1	ASSVDSGNFDEQF
TRBV7-8	TRBJ2-5	ASSLLALVLETQY
TRBV30	TRBJ1-1	AWSVLAVRPEGTEAF
TRBV18	TRBJ2-3	ASSRSASTDTQY
TRBV7-2	TRBJ2-2	ASSLTGVRTGELF